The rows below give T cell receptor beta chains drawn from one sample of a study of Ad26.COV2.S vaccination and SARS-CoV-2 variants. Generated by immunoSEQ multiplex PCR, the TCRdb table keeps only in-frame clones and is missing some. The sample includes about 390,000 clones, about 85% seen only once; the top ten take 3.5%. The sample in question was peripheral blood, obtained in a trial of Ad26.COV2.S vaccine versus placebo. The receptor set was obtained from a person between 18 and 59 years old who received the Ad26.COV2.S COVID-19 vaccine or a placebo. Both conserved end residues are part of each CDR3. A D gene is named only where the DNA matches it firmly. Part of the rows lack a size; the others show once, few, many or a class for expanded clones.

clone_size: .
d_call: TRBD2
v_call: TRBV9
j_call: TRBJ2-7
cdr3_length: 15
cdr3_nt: TGTGCCAGCAGCGTAGACGGGAGGGGTATTAAGGAGCAGTACTTC
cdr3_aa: CASSVDGRGIKEQYF

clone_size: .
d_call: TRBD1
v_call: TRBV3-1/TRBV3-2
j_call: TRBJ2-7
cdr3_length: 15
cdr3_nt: TGTGCCAGCAGCCCCCCGGGACAGGGGATCTACGAGCAGTACTTC
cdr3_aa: CASSPPGQGIYEQYF

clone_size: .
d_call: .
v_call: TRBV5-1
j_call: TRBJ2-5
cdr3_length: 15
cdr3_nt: TGCGCCAGCAGCTTGGGGACAATCGGGGCGGAGACCCAGTACTTC
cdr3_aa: CASSLGTIGAETQYF

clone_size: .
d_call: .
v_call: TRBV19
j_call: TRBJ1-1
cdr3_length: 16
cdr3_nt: TGTGCCAGTACCCCATTGACCCAGGGGATGAACACTGAAGCTTTCTTT
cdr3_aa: CASTPLTQGMNTEAFF

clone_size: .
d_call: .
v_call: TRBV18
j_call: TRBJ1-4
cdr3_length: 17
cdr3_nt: TGTGCCAGCTCACCACCTCGATTGCAGTCTGGGCGAGAAAAACTGTTTTTT
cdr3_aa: CASSPPRLQSGREKLFF

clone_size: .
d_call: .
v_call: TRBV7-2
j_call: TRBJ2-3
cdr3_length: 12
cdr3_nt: TGTGCCAGCAGCCCCCGGCCCGATACGCAGTATTTT
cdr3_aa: CASSPRPDTQYF

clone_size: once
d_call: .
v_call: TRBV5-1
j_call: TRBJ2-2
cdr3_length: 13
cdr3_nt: TGCGCCAGCAGCTTTGAGGTCACCGGGGAGCTGTTTTTT
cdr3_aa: CASSFEVTGELFF

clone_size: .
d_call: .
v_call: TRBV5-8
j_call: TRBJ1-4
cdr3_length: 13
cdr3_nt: TGTGCCAGCAGCTTGACATCAAATGAAAAACTGTTTTTT
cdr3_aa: CASSLTSNEKLFF

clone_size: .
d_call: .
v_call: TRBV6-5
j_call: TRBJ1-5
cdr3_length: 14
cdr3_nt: TGTGCCAGCACCGAGGGGGGAGGTAGGCAGCCCCAGCATTTT
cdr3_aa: CASTEGGGRQPQHF

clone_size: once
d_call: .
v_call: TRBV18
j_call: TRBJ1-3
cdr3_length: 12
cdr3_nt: TGTGCCAGCTCACCATTTGGAAACACCATATATTTT
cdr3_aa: CASSPFGNTIYF

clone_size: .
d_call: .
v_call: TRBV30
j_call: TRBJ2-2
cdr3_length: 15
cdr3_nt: TGTGCCTGGAGTGGCGGAGACCTAAACACCGGGGAGCTGTTTTTT
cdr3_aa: CAWSGGDLNTGELFF